This T cell receptor beta chain was identified during a study of T cells in women clearing cervical HPV infection (dated by TCRdb to 2017 to 2018). In terms of the full investigation: The cases were approximately 23 women with histologically confirmed HPV16-related CIN3 or worse, and 2 of those women had invasive cancers. Among cases, blood sampling came a median of roughly 150 days after lesion detection, with an interquartile range of roughly 85 to 200 days. Because only a few women had HLA typing data, the possibility that HLA type acted as a confounder could not be ruled out. Five blinded duplicates per group were added as quality controls, so that around 60 samples were obtained: 50 or so participants and some 10 replicates. Cases had a median age of almost 35 years compared with 38 for controls, and baseline characteristics showed no significant differences between the groups. Case blood was taken at the visit when the lesion was first identified, whereas control blood was taken when infection was no longer detected. The approximately 26 controls were women who cleared a single incident HPV16 infection within 12 months without developing precancer or cancer. The parent cohort enrolled under 11,000 women aged 18 or older in Guanacaste, Costa Rica, in about 1993 to 1994 and followed the women for 6 to 7 years. Cases and controls were matched on age within five years and on year of sample collection. Nested within Costa Rica's Guanacaste HPV Natural History Study, an exploratory proof-of-principle case-control study compared TCR repertoires across cervical HPV16 outcomes. On the study overall, not on this receptor specifically: CIN3+ cases had significantly higher TCR repertoire richness than controls across sequencing depths, but evenness did not differ between the groups. The cross-sectional design could not show whether the associations came before the infection or were a result of it, and neither effector/memory subsets nor HPV-specific T cells were isolated. Cases had lower TRBV6-7 relative abundance than controls (approximately 0.11% versus 0.16%; Bonferroni P = 0.0008). Because the number of T cells in each sample was unknown, differences in richness could reflect differing T-cell content rather than repertoire biology. Cases were distinguished from controls with an estimated AUC of almost 0.85 by random forest classifiers combining richness and V gene abundances.

Using the immunoSEQ assay, multiplex PCR amplified TCR beta CDR3 regions from an average of 1200 ng of genomic DNA per sample. To correct primer bias, the assay used a complete synthetic TCR repertoire to set an amplification baseline. The amplicons were sequenced on the Illumina platform. In the original analysis: Sequences were error-corrected by clustering with frequency ratios and a modified nearest-neighbor algorithm, then analyzed in the immunoSEQ Analyzer with IMGT gene definitions. At each rarefaction depth, TCR richness and evenness were averaged across 20 rarefaction repeats, and samples with fewer sequences than that depth were excluded. Relative abundances of V, D and J genes were compared between groups using Wilcoxon rank sum tests, with FDR correction applied. In the blinded duplicates, the intraclass correlation was over 95% for TCR richness and averaged about 76% across 60 to 70 gene segments. The clones in this table, taken by TCRdb from immuneACCESS, are in-frame only. Not every clone is retained; where verified, under half of the shortfall comes from an unresolved V gene, and the cause of the rest is unknown. V and J calls and clone size are copied from that table; D and trimming were computed from the DNA. This sample's table has entries for around 40,000 clones. Approximately 6.4% of the sample is taken by the ten largest.

As regards this clone: The antigen it binds to is not known. Sequencing ends 3 residues short of the CDR3 end; the germline J gene provides the rest.

Every participant had a single incident cervical HPV16 infection, and prevalent HPV16 infections were excluded. Cervical HPV DNA was detected by MY09/MY11 PCR, and genotyping was performed by dot-blot hybridization. Approximately 15 mL of heparinized blood were centrifuged, and the buffy coat was split into aliquots, frozen at -30 degrees C, and then kept at -80 degrees C. QIAGEN kits were used to extract genomic DNA from the buffy coat specimens. The CDR3 measures 16 amino acids from cysteine to phenylalanine. Of the CDR3's DNA, 39 bases were read; they are in frame from base 1. The junction shows trimming of 3 bases on V and 0 bases on J, plus 14 bases between the germline ends. CDR1 and CDR2 are read off the germline V gene (reference sequence) as DFQATT and SNEGSKA.

Input material: blood buffy coat. The sequence was collected from a woman between 18 and 69 years old with a cervical HPV16 infection that either progressed to CIN3+ or cleared (not recorded which). The rearranged chain carries TRBV20-1 and TRBJ1-4, and the D gene may be TRBD1, 6 bases matching. CDR3 DNA, as far as it was read: TGCAGTGCTAGTTCAGGGGCGCTTGCAACTAATGAAAAA. This encodes CSASSGALATNEK. The CDR3 in its entirety is CSASSGALATNEKLFF.